These T cell receptor beta chains were read from a single sample in a study of cytomegalovirus exposure and HLA in healthy donors. Generated by immunoSEQ multiplex PCR, the TCRdb table keeps only in-frame clones and is missing some. The sample lists just over 95,000 clones; about four fifths were seen once. Sequencing input: PBMCs. These receptors all come from a woman aged 35 to 49 in good health and CMV-seronegative. Each CDR3 is given with its conserved first and last residue. The D gene is left open where the match is weak. Size tells how often a clone was seen (once, few, many) or the class of an expanded clone, and some rows leave it out.

j_call clone_size v_call d_call cdr3_nt cdr3_aa
TRBJ1-5 NA TRBV15 NA TGTGCCACCAGCAGAGTTGGGGGGGGCGCAAATAGCAATCAGCCCCAGCATTTT CATSRVGGGANSNQPQHF
TRBJ1-1 NA TRBV27 NA TGTGCCAGCAGTTCACCCAGGGAGGGGGGCACTGAAGCTTTCTTT CASSSPREGGTEAFF
TRBJ2-3 NA TRBV30 TRBD2 TGTGCCTGGAGTGTAGGGACTAGCGACACAGATACGCAGTATTTT CAWSVGTSDTDTQYF
TRBJ1-2 NA TRBV5-6 TRBD1 TGTGCCAGCAGCCTACCGACAGGGGCGTTGGATGGCTACACCTTC CASSLPTGALDGYTF
TRBJ1-6 NA TRBV18 NA TGTGCCAGCTCGCGTAGCCGCGAGGGTGACTCACCCCTCCACTTT CASSRSREGDSPLHF
TRBJ2-1 NA TRBV29-1 NA TGCAGCGTTGACCGCCGGAGCCCCGTCTCCTACAATGAGCAGTTCTTC CSVDRRSPVSYNEQFF
TRBJ1-2 once TRBV7-2 NA TGTGCCAGCAGCTTAGGATTTCAGGGTGGCGGCTACACCTTC CASSLGFQGGGYTF
TRBJ1-1 NA TRBV15 NA TGTGCCACCAGCAGTAACAGGAACACTGAAGCTTTCTTT CATSSNRNTEAFF
TRBJ2-3 NA TRBV7-2 NA TGTGCCAGCAGCTTATTCCCCAGGGGAACCGCAGATACGCAGTATTTT CASSLFPRGTADTQYF
TRBJ2-4 NA TRBV5-4 TRBD1 TGTGCCAGCAGCTCGACAGGGTCGAACATTCAGTACTTC CASSSTGSNIQYF
TRBJ2-1 NA TRBV6-1 TRBD2 TGTGCCAGCAACAGCGGGGGGAGCTCCTACAATGAGCAGTTCTTC CASNSGGSSYNEQFF
TRBJ1-2 NA TRBV27 TRBD1 TGTGCCAGCAGTTTTTGGGGTGGGACAGGGGCGTCTGGCTACACCTTC CASSFWGGTGASGYTF